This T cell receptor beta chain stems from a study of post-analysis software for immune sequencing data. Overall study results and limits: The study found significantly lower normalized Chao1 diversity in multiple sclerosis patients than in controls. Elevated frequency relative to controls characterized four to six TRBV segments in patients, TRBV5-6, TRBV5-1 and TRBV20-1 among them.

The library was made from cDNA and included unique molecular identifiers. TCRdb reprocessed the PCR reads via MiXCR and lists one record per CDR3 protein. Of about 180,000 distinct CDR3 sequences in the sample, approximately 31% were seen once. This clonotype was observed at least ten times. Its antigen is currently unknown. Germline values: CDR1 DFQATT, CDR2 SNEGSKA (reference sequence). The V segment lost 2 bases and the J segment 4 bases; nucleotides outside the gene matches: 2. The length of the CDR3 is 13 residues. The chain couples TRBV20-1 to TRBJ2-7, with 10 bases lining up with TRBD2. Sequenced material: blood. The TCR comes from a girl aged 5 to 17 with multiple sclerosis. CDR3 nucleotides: TGCAGTGCTAGAAGACTAGCGGGTTACGAGCAGTACTTC. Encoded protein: CSARRLAGYEQYF.